This TCR beta chain stems from a study of T-cell memory formation after mild COVID-19. Study-level results: Nothing showed for sure that second-wave clones peaking on day 37 were SARS-CoV-2 specific.

This clonotype turned up a few times. Antigen unknown. The CDR3 contains 15 residues. Germline V CDR1 and CDR2: LGHNA, YNFKEQ. Trimming removed 0 bases from V and 5 bases from J, with 12 bases in between. Each CDR3 protein is one row after TCRdb ran MiXCR on the 5' RACE reads. The sample includes under 300,000 distinct CDR3 sequences, around 15% seen only once; the top ten take more than 20%. This sequence originates from a man aged 18 to 30 who had mild COVID-19 (a few samples of this study predate the infection). Cell type and time point are not known. The material sequenced was PBMCs or a T cell subset sorted from them (not recorded which). The chain couples TRBV4-2 to TRBJ2-3, with D perhaps matching TRBD1 (6 bases). In nucleotides, the CDR3 is TGTGCCAGCAGCCAAGATTCGAGAGGGGGAGATACGCAGTATTTT. Its protein product is CASSQDSRGGDTQYF.